The 8 T cell receptor beta chains below were found in one sample sequenced in a study of cytomegalovirus exposure and HLA in healthy donors. Both 60 Vbeta primers and 13 Jbeta primers went into the PCR. The data were produced by immunoSEQ multiplex PCR, yet TCRdb's version contains in-frame clones alone and is incomplete. The sample records 80,000 to 95,000 clones, about 60% being singletons. Sequencing used PBMCs. The receptors stem from a woman aged 25 to 39 in good health and CMV-seronegative.

This rearrangement joins TRBV7-7 to TRBJ2-7; TRBD1 aligns across 8 bases. J gave up 1 base and V 5 bases, and 1 base lay outside the gene matches. This CDR3 spans 13 amino acids. Germline loops: CDR1 SSHAT, CDR2 FNYEAQ (reference sequence). CDR3 loop: CASSRTGSYEQYF. The CDR3 DNA reads TGTGCCAGCAGCCGGACAGGGTCCTACGAGCAGTACTTC.

The J gene is TRBJ2-4, the V gene TRBV6-5, with 7 bases identical to TRBD2. There are 12 residues in the CDR3. Trimming at V came to 6 bases and at J to 13 bases, leaving 9 bases not matched to a gene. CDR1 MNHEY and CDR2 SVGAGI come from the germline V gene. The CDR3 DNA is TGTGCCAGCAGCCCTGATGGGAGGGGCCAGTACTTC. It specifies CASSPDGRGQYF.

V usage is TRBV9 and J usage is TRBJ2-7; 11 positions match TRBD2. Trimming cost V 3 bases and J 5 bases; bases outside gene matches: 7. The CDR3 length is 15 residues. Germline lookup yields CDR1 SGDLS and CDR2 YYNGEE. CDR3 nucleotides: TGTGCCAGCAGCGGAATAGCGGGGGGGCCCCACGAGCAGTACTTC. Translating it yields CASSGIAGGPHEQYF.

The V call is TRBV25-1, the J call TRBJ2-7; TRBD2 is a possible D gene (6 bases). Germline-derived CDR1 and CDR2 are MGHDK and SYGVNS. The ends were cut back, 4 bases at V and 3 bases at J, with 25 bases in the middle. The CDR3 sequence is 18 residues long. CDR3 nucleotides: TGTGCCAGCAGTGCAATCCAGGGAATTGGGGGGTCGGGCTACGAGCAGTACTTC. Translated, it gives CASSAIQGIGGSGYEQYF.

This clone was observed a handful of times. The chain recombines TRBV4-1 with TRBJ2-1; no firm D call. V was clipped by 2 bases and J by 7 bases, with 15 bases between them. The CDR3 length is 15 residues. CDR1 is MGHRA and CDR2 is YSYEKL in the germline V gene. The CDR3 loop is CASSQTDEERNEQFF. Here the CDR3 DNA reads TGCGCCAGCAGCCAAACCGACGAGGAGAGAAATGAGCAGTTCTTC.

J is TRBJ1-1 and V is TRBV11-3, with TRBD1 matching 12 bases. V dropped 1 base and J dropped 5; count of bases not matched to a gene: 8. Per the germline V gene, CDR1 is SGHNT and CDR2 is YENEEA. This CDR3 comprises 17 residues. This chain's CDR3 is CASSLGGTGGAGTEAFF. DNA of the CDR3: TGTGCCAGCAGCTTAGGGGGGACAGGGGGCGCGGGGACTGAAGCTTTCTTT.

CDR3 DNA sequence: TGCGCCAGCAGGACTAGTGACACAGATACGCAGTATTTT. This gives the protein CASRTSDTDTQYF. The chain is built from TRBV5-1 and TRBJ2-3; a weak D match, TRBD2 (6 bases). CDR3 size: 13 residues. Germline CDR1 reads SGHRS; CDR2 reads YFSETQ. The germline V and J ends were trimmed by 5 bases and 2 bases, with 9 bases remaining between them.

The chain joins TRBV30 to TRBJ2-5; possibly TRBD2 for D (7 bases). Germline assignment: CDR1 GTSNPN and CDR2 SVGIG (reference sequence). CDR3 length: 12 residues. The CDR3 nucleotides read TGTGGGGGGGGCACCACTAGAGAGACCCAGTACTTC. Protein sequence: CGGGTTRETQYF.